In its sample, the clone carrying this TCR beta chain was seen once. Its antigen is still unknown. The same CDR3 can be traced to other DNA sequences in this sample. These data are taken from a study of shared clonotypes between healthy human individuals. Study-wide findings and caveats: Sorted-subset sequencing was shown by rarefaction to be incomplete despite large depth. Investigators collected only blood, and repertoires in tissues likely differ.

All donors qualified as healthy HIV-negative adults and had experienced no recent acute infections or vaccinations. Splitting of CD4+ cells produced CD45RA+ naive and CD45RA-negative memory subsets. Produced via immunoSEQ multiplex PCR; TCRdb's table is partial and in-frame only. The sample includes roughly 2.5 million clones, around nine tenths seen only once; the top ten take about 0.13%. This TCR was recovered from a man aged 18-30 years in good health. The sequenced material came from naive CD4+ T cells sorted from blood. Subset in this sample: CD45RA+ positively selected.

CDR3 loop: CASSPPSGGPYEQYF. The CDR3, as DNA: TGTGCCAGCTCACCACCTAGCGGGGGCCCCTACGAGCAGTACTTC. The chain couples TRBV18 to TRBJ2-7; 9 bases fit TRBD2. The CDR3 contains 15 residues. J lost 2 bases, V lost 0 bases, and 2 bases had no gene match. Germline loops: CDR1 KGHSH, CDR2 LQKENI.